This TCR beta chain was sequenced for a study of T-cell reconstitution after alpha-beta-depleted transplantation in children. The authors prepared the TCRbeta library with unique molecular identifiers. In TCRdb, the PCR reads were re-called with MiXCR into one record per CDR3 protein. The data show some 520,000 distinct CDR3 sequences, 30% to 35% seen once. V lost 6 bases to trimming and J lost 0 bases, with 15 bases between them. Germline V gives CDR1 DFQATT, CDR2 SNEGSKA (reference sequence). The CDR3 is made up of 14 amino acids. The sequence was collected from a human donor who donated a stem cell graft to a child with aplastic anemia. Sample: PBMCs from the stem cell graft donor, taken from the stem cell graft. This sequence joins TRBV20-1 and TRBJ2-7; TRBD1 is a possible D gene (6 bases). The CDR3 sequence: CSASGGLSSYEQYV. CDR3 bases: TGCAGTGCCAGTGGGGGCCTTAGCTCCTACGAGCAGTACGTC.